This is a list of T cell receptor beta chains from one sample in a study of follicular helper T cells after annual influenza vaccination. Assay: immunoSEQ multiplex PCR; the TCRdb copy retains only in-frame clones and omits some. The table has 3,500 to 5,500 clones, about 79% seen once. Material: CXCR5+ CD38- circulating T follicular helper cells from blood, obtained on the day of influenza vaccination. These receptors originate from an adult who received the influenza vaccine. CDR3s include the opening cysteine and the closing phenylalanine or tryptophan. D genes are given only for firm matches. For some rows the clone size is stated as once, few or many, or as a class when expanded; others skip it.

clone size: .
D gene: .
CDR3 length: 16
J gene: TRBJ1-2
V gene: TRBV18
CDR3 protein: CASSPTGGTLAYGYTF
CDR3 DNA: TGTGCCAGCTCACCAACGGGGGGGACTTTGGCCTATGGCTACACCTTC

clone size: .
D gene: .
CDR3 length: 14
J gene: TRBJ1-1
V gene: TRBV5-4
CDR3 protein: CASSLGIGGAEAFF
CDR3 DNA: TGTGCCAGCAGCTTGGGAATTGGAGGGGCTGAAGCTTTCTTT

clone size: .
D gene: TRBD1
CDR3 length: 16
J gene: TRBJ1-1
V gene: TRBV18
CDR3 protein: CASSPSMTGSSTEAFF
CDR3 DNA: TGTGCCAGCTCACCGTCAATGACAGGGTCGAGCACTGAAGCTTTCTTT

clone size: .
D gene: .
CDR3 length: 16
J gene: TRBJ2-2
V gene: TRBV2
CDR3 protein: CASILGGSGNTGELFF
CDR3 DNA: TGTGCCAGCATTCTTGGGGGGTCAGGGAACACCGGGGAGCTGTTTTTT

clone size: .
D gene: TRBD2
CDR3 length: 15
J gene: TRBJ2-1
V gene: TRBV27
CDR3 protein: CASSHGLAMYNEQFF
CDR3 DNA: TGTGCCAGCAGTCACGGACTAGCGATGTACAATGAGCAGTTCTTC

clone size: .
D gene: .
CDR3 length: 14
J gene: TRBJ1-5
V gene: TRBV7-2
CDR3 protein: CASSAGWGNQPQHF
CDR3 DNA: TGTGCCAGCAGCGCAGGGTGGGGCAATCAGCCCCAGCATTTT

clone size: .
D gene: .
CDR3 length: 15
J gene: TRBJ1-2
V gene: TRBV5-5
CDR3 protein: CASSLVTGLNYGYTF
CDR3 DNA: TGTGCCAGCAGCTTGGTCACGGGACTGAACTATGGCTACACCTTC

clone size: .
D gene: .
CDR3 length: 15
J gene: TRBJ2-5
V gene: TRBV19
CDR3 protein: CASSIVNRVGQTQYF
CDR3 DNA: TGTGCCAGTAGTATAGTAAACAGGGTAGGGCAGACCCAGTACTTC

clone size: .
D gene: TRBD1
CDR3 length: 16
J gene: TRBJ2-5
V gene: TRBV9
CDR3 protein: CASSVATGALQETQYF
CDR3 DNA: TGTGCCAGCAGCGTTGCGACAGGGGCCCTCCAAGAGACCCAGTACTTC

clone size: few
D gene: .
CDR3 length: 16
J gene: TRBJ1-2
V gene: TRBV4-1
CDR3 protein: CASSQGSSGLSYGYTF
CDR3 DNA: TGCGCCAGCAGCCAAGGTTCGTCGGGGTTGAGCTATGGCTACACCTTC

clone size: .
D gene: .
CDR3 length: 16
J gene: TRBJ1-6
V gene: TRBV27
CDR3 protein: CASSPWAGSYNSPLHF
CDR3 DNA: TGTGCCAGCAGCCCCTGGGCTGGGTCCTATAATTCACCCCTCCACTTT

clone size: once
D gene: .
CDR3 length: 13
J gene: TRBJ1-3
V gene: TRBV6-5
CDR3 protein: CASSSAPGNTIYF
CDR3 DNA: TGTGCCAGCAGTTCCGCTCCTGGAAACACCATATATTTT

clone size: .
D gene: .
CDR3 length: 14
J gene: TRBJ2-5
V gene: TRBV18
CDR3 protein: CASSRRTAQETQYF
CDR3 DNA: TGTGCCAGCTCACGTCGGACAGCCCAAGAGACCCAGTACTTC

clone size: .
D gene: .
CDR3 length: 14
J gene: TRBJ1-2
V gene: TRBV5-1
CDR3 protein: CASSLDGDPWGYTF
CDR3 DNA: TGCGCCAGCAGCTTGGATGGGGATCCTTGGGGCTACACCTTC

clone size: few
D gene: TRBD1
CDR3 length: 16
J gene: TRBJ2-7
V gene: TRBV7-2
CDR3 protein: CASSYQSRTGAHEQYF
CDR3 DNA: TGTGCCAGCAGCTATCAGAGCCGGACAGGGGCCCACGAGCAGTACTTC